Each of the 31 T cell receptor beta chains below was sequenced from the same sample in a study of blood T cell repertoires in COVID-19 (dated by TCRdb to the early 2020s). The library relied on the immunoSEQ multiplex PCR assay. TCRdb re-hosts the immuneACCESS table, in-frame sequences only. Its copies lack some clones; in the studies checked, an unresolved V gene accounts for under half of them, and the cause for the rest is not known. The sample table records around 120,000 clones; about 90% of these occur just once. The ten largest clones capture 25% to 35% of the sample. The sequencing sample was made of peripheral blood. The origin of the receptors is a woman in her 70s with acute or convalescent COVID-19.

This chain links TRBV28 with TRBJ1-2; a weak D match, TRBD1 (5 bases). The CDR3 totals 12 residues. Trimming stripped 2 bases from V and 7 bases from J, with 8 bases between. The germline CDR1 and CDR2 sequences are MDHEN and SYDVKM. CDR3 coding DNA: TGTGCCAGCAGTTTAGTCAGGGCTGGCTACACCTTC. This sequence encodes CASSLVRAGYTF.

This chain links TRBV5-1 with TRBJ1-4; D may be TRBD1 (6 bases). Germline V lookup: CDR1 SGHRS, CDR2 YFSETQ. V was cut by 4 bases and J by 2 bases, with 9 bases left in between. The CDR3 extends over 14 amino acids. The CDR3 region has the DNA TGCGCCAGCAGCCAGGGGCGCACTAATGAAAAACTGTTTTTT. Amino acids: CASSQGRTNEKLFF.

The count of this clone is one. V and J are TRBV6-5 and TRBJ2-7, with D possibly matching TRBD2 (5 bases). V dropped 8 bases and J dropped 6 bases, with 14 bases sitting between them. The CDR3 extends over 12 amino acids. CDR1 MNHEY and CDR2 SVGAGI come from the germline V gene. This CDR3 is CASLHRGPEQYF. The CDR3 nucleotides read TGTGCCAGCCTCCACCGGGGTCCCGAGCAGTACTTC.

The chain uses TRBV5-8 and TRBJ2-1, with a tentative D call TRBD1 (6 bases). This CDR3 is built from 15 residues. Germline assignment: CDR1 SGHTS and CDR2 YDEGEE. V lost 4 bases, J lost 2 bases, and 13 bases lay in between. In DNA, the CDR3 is TGTGCCAGCAGCCACGGAAGGACAGCCTACAATGAGCAGTTCTTC. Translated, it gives CASSHGRTAYNEQFF.

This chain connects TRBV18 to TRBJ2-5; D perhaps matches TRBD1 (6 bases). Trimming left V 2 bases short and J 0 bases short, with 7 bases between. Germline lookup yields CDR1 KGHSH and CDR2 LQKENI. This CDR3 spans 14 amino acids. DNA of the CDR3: TGTGCCAGCTCACCAAGGACAGACCAAGAGACCCAGTACTTC. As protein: CASSPRTDQETQYF.

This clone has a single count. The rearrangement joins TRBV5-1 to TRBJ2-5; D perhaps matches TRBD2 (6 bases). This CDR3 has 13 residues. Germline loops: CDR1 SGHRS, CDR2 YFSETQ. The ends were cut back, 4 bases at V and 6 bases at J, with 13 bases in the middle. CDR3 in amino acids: CASSPGGEQTQYF. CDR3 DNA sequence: TGCGCCAGCAGCCCGGGCGGGGAACAGACCCAGTACTTC.

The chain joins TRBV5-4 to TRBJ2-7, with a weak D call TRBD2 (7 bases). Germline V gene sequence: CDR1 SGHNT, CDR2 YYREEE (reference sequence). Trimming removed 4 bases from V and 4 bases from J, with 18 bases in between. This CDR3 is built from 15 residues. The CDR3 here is CASSGATGRGYEQYF. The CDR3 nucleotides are TGTGCCAGCAGCGGAGCCACAGGGAGGGGGTACGAGCAGTACTTC. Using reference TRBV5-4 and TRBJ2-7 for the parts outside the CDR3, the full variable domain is ETGVTQSPTHLIKTRGQQVTLRCSSQSGHNTVSWYQQALGQGPQFIFQYYREEENGRGNFPPRFSGLQFPNYSSELNVNALELDDSALYLCASSGATGRGYEQYFGPGTRLTVT.

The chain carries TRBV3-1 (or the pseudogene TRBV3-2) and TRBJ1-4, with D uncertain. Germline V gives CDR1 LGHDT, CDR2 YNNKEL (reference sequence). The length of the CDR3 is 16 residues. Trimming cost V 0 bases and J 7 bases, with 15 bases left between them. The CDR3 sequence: CASSQDTGFSGEKLFF. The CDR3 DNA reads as TGTGCCAGCAGCCAAGATACGGGTTTTAGTGGTGAAAAACTGTTTTTT.

The CDR3 DNA sequence: TGTGCCAGCTCACCCCGGCAGGTTGAAATGAACACTGAAGCTTTCTTT. Amino acids: CASSPRQVEMNTEAFF. The chain joins TRBV18 to TRBJ1-1; D gene uncertain. CDR1 KGHSH and CDR2 LQKENI come from the germline V gene. The CDR3 loop spans 16 amino acids. V was trimmed by 3 bases and J by 0 bases, leaving 14 bases between them.

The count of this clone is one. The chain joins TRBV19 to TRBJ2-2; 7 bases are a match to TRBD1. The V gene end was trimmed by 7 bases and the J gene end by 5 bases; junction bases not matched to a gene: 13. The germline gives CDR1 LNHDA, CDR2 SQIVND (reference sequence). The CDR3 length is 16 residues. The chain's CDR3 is CASTYQAGGRTGELFF. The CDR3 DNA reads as TGTGCCAGTACCTATCAGGCAGGGGGTCGGACCGGGGAGCTGTTTTTT.

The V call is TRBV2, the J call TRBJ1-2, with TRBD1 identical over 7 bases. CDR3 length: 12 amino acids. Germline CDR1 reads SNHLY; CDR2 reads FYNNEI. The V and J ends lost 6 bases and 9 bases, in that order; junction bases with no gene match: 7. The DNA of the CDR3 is TGTGCCAGCAGGGGGGACAGTTGGAGCTACACCTTC. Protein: CASRGDSWSYTF.

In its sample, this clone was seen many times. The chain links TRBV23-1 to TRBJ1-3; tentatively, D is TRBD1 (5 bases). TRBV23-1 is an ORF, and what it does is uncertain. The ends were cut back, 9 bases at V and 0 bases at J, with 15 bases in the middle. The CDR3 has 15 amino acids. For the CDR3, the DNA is TGCGCCAGTAAACCGGGACTGTGCTCTGGAAACACCATATATTTT. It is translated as CASKPGLCSGNTIYF.

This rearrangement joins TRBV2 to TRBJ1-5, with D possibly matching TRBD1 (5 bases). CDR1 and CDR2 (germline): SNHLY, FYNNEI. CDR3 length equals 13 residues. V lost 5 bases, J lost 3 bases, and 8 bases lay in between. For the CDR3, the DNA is TGTGCCAGCAGTCCAGGGCTCAATCAGCCCCAGCATTTT. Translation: CASSPGLNQPQHF.

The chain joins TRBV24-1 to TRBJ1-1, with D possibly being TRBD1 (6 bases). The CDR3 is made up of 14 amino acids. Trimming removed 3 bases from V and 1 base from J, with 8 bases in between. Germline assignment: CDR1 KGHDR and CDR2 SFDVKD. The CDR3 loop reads CATSDLTGNTEAFF. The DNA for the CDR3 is TGTGCCACCAGTGATCTGACAGGGAACACTGAAGCTTTCTTT.

The CDR3 sequence: CASSATGRGSSGNTIYF. As DNA, the CDR3 is TGTGCCAGCAGCGCAACCGGTCGGGGTTCCTCTGGAAACACCATATATTTT. The chain recombines TRBV9 with TRBJ1-3; no reliable D call. V was trimmed by 3 bases and J by 0 bases, leaving 16 bases between them. CDR1 and CDR2 (germline): SGDLS, YYNGEE. This CDR3 region has 17 residues.

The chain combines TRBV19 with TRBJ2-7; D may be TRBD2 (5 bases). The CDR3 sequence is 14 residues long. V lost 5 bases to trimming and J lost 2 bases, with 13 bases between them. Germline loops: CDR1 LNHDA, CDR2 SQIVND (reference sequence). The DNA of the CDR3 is TGTGCCAGTAGTTGGGGTAGCGCTACCTACGAGCAGTACTTC. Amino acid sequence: CASSWGSATYEQYF.

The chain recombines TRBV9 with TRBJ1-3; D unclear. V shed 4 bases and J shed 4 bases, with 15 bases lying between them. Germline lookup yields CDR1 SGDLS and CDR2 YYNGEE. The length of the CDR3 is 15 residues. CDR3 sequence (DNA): TGTGCCAGCAGCCCCACGGGAGGGTACGGAAACACCATATATTTT. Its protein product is CASSPTGGYGNTIYF.

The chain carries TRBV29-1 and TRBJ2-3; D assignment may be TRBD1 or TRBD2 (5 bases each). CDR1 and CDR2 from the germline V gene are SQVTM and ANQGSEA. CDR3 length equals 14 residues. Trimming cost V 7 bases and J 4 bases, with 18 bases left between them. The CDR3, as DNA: TGCAGCGGGGGGTGGATGCAGCGGTCAGATACGCAGTATTTT. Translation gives CSGGWMQRSDTQYF.

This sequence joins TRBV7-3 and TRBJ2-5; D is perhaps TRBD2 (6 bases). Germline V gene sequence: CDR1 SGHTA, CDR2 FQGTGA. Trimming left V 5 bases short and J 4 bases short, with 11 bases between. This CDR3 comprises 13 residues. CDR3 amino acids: CASSTGVGETQYF. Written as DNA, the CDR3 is TGTGCCAGCAGCACGGGGGTGGGAGAGACCCAGTACTTC.

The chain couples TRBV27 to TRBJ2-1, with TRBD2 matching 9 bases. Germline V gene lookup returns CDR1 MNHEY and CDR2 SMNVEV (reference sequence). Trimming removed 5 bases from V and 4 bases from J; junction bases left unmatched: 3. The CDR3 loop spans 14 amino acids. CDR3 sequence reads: CASSTAGGYNEQFF. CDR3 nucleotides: TGTGCCAGCAGTACCGCGGGGGGGTACAATGAGCAGTTCTTC.

CDR3 sequence (DNA): TGTGCCAGCAGTTTCGTGGGGAGGAAACTGTTTTTT. This gives the protein CASSFVGRKLFF. The V and J genes are TRBV12-3 or TRBV12-4 and TRBJ1-4, with D unclear. The CDR3 totals 12 residues. V was cut by 3 bases and J by 11 bases, with 10 bases left in between.

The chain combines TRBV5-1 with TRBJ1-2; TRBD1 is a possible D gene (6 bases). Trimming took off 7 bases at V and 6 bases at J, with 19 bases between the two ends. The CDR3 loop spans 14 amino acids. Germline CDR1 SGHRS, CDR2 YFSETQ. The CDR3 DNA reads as TGCGCCAGCGGCGCGGGGGCCGAAAGTCATGGCTACACCTTC. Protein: CASGAGAESHGYTF. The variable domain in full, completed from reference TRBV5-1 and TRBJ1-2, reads KAGVTQTPRYLIKTRGQQVTLSCSPISGHRSVSWYQQTPGQGLQFLFEYFSETQRNKGNFPGRFSGRQFSNSRSEMNVSTLELGDSALYLCASGAGAESHGYTFGSGTRLTVV.

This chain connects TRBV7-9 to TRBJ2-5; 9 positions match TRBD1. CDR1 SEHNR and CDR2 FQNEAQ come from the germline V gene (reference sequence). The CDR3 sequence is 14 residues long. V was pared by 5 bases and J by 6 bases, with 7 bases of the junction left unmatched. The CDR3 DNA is TGTGCCAGCAGCCCTACAGGGGGCAGGAAGACCCAGTACTTC. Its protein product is CASSPTGGRKTQYF.

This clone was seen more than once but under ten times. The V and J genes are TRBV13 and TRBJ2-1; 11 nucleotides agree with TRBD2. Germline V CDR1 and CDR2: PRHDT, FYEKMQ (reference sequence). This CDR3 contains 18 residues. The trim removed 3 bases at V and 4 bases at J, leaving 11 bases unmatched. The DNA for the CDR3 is TGTGCCAGCAGCTTTAGCGGGGGGGCTTTGGGCATTTACAATGAGCAGTTCTTC. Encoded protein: CASSFSGGALGIYNEQFF.

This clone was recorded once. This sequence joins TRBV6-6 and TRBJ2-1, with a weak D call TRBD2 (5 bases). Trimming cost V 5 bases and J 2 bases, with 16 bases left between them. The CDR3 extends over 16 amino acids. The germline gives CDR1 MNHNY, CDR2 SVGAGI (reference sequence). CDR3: CASSSPDGIAYNEQFF. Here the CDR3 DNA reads TGTGCCAGCAGTAGCCCGGACGGGATAGCCTACAATGAGCAGTTCTTC.

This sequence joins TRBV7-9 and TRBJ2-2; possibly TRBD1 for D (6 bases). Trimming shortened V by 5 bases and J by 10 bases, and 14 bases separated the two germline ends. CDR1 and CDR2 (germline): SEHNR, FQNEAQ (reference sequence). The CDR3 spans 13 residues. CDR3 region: CASSKRTAEELFF. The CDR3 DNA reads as TGTGCCAGCAGCAAGCGGACAGCTGAGGAGCTGTTTTTT.

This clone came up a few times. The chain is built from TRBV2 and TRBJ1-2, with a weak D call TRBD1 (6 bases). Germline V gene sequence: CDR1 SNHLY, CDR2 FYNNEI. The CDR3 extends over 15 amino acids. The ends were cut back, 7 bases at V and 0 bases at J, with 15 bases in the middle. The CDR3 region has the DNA TGTGCCAGCACGCTCAGGGGTTCCTCTAACTATGGCTACACCTTC. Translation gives CASTLRGSSNYGYTF.

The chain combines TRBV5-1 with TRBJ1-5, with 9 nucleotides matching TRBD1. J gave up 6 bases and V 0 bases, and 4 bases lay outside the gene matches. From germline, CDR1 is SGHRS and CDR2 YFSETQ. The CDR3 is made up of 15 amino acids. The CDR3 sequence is CASSLGGTGSQPQHF. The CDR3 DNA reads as TGCGCCAGCAGCTTGGGGGGGACAGGGAGTCAGCCCCAGCATTTT.

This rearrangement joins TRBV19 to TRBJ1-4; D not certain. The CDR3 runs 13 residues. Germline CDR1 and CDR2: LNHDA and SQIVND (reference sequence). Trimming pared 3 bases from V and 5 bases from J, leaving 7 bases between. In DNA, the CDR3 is TGTGCCAGTAGTATTTCCGTAAATGAAAAACTGTTTTTT. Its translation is CASSISVNEKLFF.

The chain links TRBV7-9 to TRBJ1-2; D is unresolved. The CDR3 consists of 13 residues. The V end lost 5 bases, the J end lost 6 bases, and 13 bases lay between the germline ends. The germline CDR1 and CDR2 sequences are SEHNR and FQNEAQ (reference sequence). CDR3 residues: CASSTPAGHGYTF. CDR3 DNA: TGTGCCAGCAGCACTCCAGCAGGCCATGGCTACACCTTC.

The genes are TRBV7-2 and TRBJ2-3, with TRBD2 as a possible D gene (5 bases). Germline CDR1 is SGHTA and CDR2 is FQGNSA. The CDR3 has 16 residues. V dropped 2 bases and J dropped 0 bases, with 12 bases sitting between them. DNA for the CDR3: TGTGCCAGCAGCTTATTTGTGGGGAGAAGCACAGATACGCAGTATTTT. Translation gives CASSLFVGRSTDTQYF.